One TCR beta chain is described in this entry. Its antigen remains undetermined. Per-nucleotide qualities are absent, and no much larger clonotype sits a single base away. The data originate from a study of tumor-infiltrating lymphocytes in oesophageal squamous cell carcinoma (dated by TCRdb to 2016 to 2018). The library was generated by PCR. Reads for this sample came from an Illumina HiSeq 2000. TCRdb trimmed public reads at Q25 via fastp, called clones via MiXCR and kept in-frame beta chains. CDR3 protein sequences are deduplicated, and each keeps its most common genes and DNA. The sample table records approximately 13,000 distinct CDR3 sequences; under 60% of these occur just once. 12% to 15% of the sample is in the top ten clones. The specimen was blood. The source is a male donor with esophageal squamous cell carcinoma.

The CDR3 corresponds to CASSLGQAHNEQFF. The bases read TGTGCCAGCAGCTTAGGGCAGGCCCACAATGAGCAGTTCTTC. The rearranged chain carries TRBV7-2 and TRBJ2-1; no D gene can be assigned with confidence. The germline V gene provides CDR1 SGHTA and CDR2 FQGNSA. CDR3 length: 14 amino acids, cysteine to phenylalanine. The read is trimmed to its CDR3 DNA, 42 bases read in frame from base 1. V is cut by 1 base and J by 5 bases, and the space between the germline ends is 9 bases.